This T cell receptor (beta chain) was sequenced in a study of graft-versus-host responses after intestinal transplantation. The wider study: Tacrolimus plus steroids were given to all recipients for approximately three years, preceded by anti-thymocyte globulin induction. Broader study findings: Subjects displaying graft-donor T cell macrochimerism possessed elevated graft-versus-host to host-versus-graft clonal ratios inside allografts.

Method: immunoSEQ multiplex PCR; TCRdb's copy keeps in-frame clones and lacks some. The sample lists roughly 20,000 clones, less than 45% occurring once. Plating of about 200,000 CFSE-labeled responder cells was done together with about 200,000 irradiated, violet-dye-labeled stimulator cells. CDR1 SGHNT and CDR2 YYREEE come from the germline V gene (reference sequence). The V segment lost 0 bases and the J segment 3 bases; nucleotides outside the gene matches: 5. The CDR3 length is 16 residues. The receptor was isolated from a human patient who received an intestinal transplant. The specimen was alloreactive CD8+ T cells from a mixed lymphocyte reaction culture, collected before intestinal transplant. As to subset: CFSE-low proliferating T cells sorted from approximately six-day pre-transplant mixed lymphocyte reaction (GvH or HvG direction). The gene calls are TRBV5-4 and TRBJ2-5, with 10 bases fitting TRBD2. For the CDR3, the DNA is TGTGCCAGCAGCTTGGAGCGAGCGGGAGGGAAAGAGACCCAGTACTTC. Residues: CASSLERAGGKETQYF.